What follows is one T cell receptor beta chain and its context. Its antigen is still unknown. No per-base quality is available; no much larger clone lies one base away. This record comes from a study of T cells in Graves' hyperthyroidism and ophthalmopathy (dated by TCRdb to about 2019). General notes on the study: To identify TCR V-J signatures that set the groups apart, the researchers used a discovery cohort of 90 to 100 patients, made up of about 44 with Graves' ophthalmopathy and about 60 with stable Graves' hyperthyroidism. For training and testing, the 80 to 100 patients in the discovery cohort were randomly divided in a 7:3 ratio. The paper describes TCR Vbeta CDR3 sequencing of 120 to 150 peripheral blood samples, made up of roughly 40 ophthalmopathy patients, around 78 hyperthyroidism patients and 17 progressor patients. In several Graves' hyperthyroidism patients, the study also compared T-cell repertoires from thyroid tissue with T-cell repertoires from blood. Prospective prediction of ophthalmopathy was tested in an independent validation cohort of 18 to 20 hyperthyroidism patients and 15 to 17 patients who later progressed to ophthalmopathy. After blood sampling, hyperthyroidism patients were treated with methimazole at a starting dose of 30 mg daily, and ophthalmopathy patients were treated with high-dose intravenous methylprednisolone. Study-wide findings and limitations: Most expanded thyroid clonotypes (frequency above 0.001) were also detected in blood, a finding suggesting that blood repertoires may reflect thyroid immune responses. Sample size was not statistically predetermined, and investigators were not blinded to group allocation. A 13 V-J signature model separated ophthalmopathy from stable hyperthyroidism, with nearly 90% sensitivity and about 81% specificity in cross-validation and 80%/75% in testing. In validation, progression to ophthalmopathy was predicted by the model with roughly 71% sensitivity and around 75% specificity, a median of roughly six months before onset.

The TCR beta CDR3 regions were amplified from the RNA transcripts. For the first round of RT-PCR on the TCR CDR3, the HTBI primer set was used together with the Qiagen OneStep RT-PCR kit. The libraries were constructed in a second round of multiplex PCR and then size-selected and purified. Sequencing of the libraries was done on an Illumina HiSeq2000 using paired-end 100 bp reads. The original methods were these. SOAPnuke was used to process the raw data, removing reads that contained adapters or uncalled bases, had a mean Phred below 15, or lacked an exact match to the constant primer or identifier. COPE v1.2.5 was used to merge high-quality paired reads, and clonotypes were defined as unique nucleotide sequences. Clonotypes were aligned to IMGT TRBV, TRBD and TRBJ reference segments using MiTCR v1.1. The analysis was restricted to V-J combinations with a frequency above 0.0001, which together covered 98% to 99.2% of the repertoires. The TCS score was defined as F50 (clonal expansion) divided by E x V (chaos), with BLOSUM62-based TCRdist calculated between CDR3 peptides within each V-J. Welch's t-statistics and random forest reduced around 520 V-J features to 13, which were used in a naive Bayes classifier (R e1071). The similarity between thyroid and blood repertoires was quantified using the Morisita-Horn index. The raw public data were reprocessed by TCRdb itself: fastp quality trimming at Q25, MiXCR clonotype calling, in-frame beta chains only. When rows share a CDR3 protein, they turn into one entry using the most common DNA and genes. These V and J calls originate from TCRdb's pipeline instead of the authors' own analysis. The sample table lists a few hundred thousand distinct CDR3 sequences, approximately 44% of them with a count of one. Roughly 19% of the sample belongs to the ten largest clones.

Any patient with an uncontrolled infection, another autoimmune disease, pregnancy or lactation was excluded. Clinical symptoms, serum thyroxine and TRAb, thyroid ultrasound, and orbital computed tomography formed the basis for the diagnoses. Trizol reagent was used to extract total RNA, and RNA quality was then checked on an Agilent 2100 Bioanalyzer. This TCR was recovered from an adult woman with Graves' disease, either hyperthyroidism or ophthalmopathy (not recorded which). The sequenced material came from peripheral blood or thyroid tissue (not recorded which).

In nucleotides, the sequence is TGTGCCAGCACCCAGACTAGCGGGACCCCCTTTTCCAATCAGCCCCAGCATTTT. Its translation is CASTQTSGTPFSNQPQHF. The chain couples TRBV7-8 to TRBJ1-5; TRBD1 is possibly the D segment (5 matching bases). CDR3 length: 18 amino acids, cysteine to phenylalanine. Only the CDR3 region is kept as DNA, spanning 54 bases read in frame from base 1. The germline V gene supplies CDR1 SGHVS and CDR2 FQNEAQ. Deletion took 7 bases off V and 3 bases off J, with a span of 25 bases between the germline ends.